These T cell receptor beta chains were read from a single sample in a study of T cell responses to AZD1222 COVID-19 vaccine. Profiled with immunoSEQ multiplex PCR; TCRdb holds only in-frame clones, not every one. The repertoire holds around 58,000 clones, with around four fifths as singletons. Sequencing was performed on peripheral blood, taken on day 0 of AZD1222 vaccination. All receptors come from an adult in good health. The CDR3 runs from the conserved cysteine through the conserved F or W. D genes are given only for firm matches. Clone size appears in some rows only: once, few, many, or a class for an expanded clone.

TRBD1	TRBV28	TRBJ1-5	.	TGTGCCAGCAGCCGGTCGGACAGGGACGTTCAGCCCCAGCATTTT	CASSRSDRDVQPQHF
.	TRBV5-1	TRBJ2-5	.	TGCGCCAGCACCCCAGGGGATCTAGAGACCCAGTACTTC	CASTPGDLETQYF
TRBD2	TRBV7-9	TRBJ2-4	.	TGTGCCAGCAGCCAAGGGGCGGGAGCTACCAAAAACATTCAGTACTTC	CASSQGAGATKNIQYF
.	TRBV9	TRBJ2-6	.	TGTGCCAGCAGCGGCCGGAACTCTGGGGCCAACGTCCTGACTTTC	CASSGRNSGANVLTF
TRBD1	TRBV27	TRBJ2-1	.	TGTGCCAGCAGCACTCCTCGACAGGGAAGGTCCTACAATGAGCAGTTCTTC	CASSTPRQGRSYNEQFF
TRBD1	TRBV3-1/TRBV3-2	TRBJ1-3	.	TGTGCCAGCAGCGTCCGACAGGGTCGAAACACCATATATTTT	CASSVRQGRNTIYF
.	TRBV4-1	TRBJ2-7	.	TGCGCCAGCAGCCAAGGATTCGGACGGGCCTCCTACGAGCAGTACTTC	CASSQGFGRASYEQYF
.	TRBV28	TRBJ1-2	.	TGTGCCAGCAGAAACCCGGTAGGGGGGTTCGGGAACTATGGCTACACCTTC	CASRNPVGGFGNYGYTF
TRBD1	TRBV5-1	TRBJ1-4	.	TGCGCCAGCGGGAAAGGGGGCTTTAGGGAAAAACTGTTTTTT	CASGKGGFREKLFF
TRBD2	TRBV5-4	TRBJ2-7	.	TGTGCCAGCAGCGCTACGGCTAGCGGGTCCTACGAGCAGTACTTC	CASSATASGSYEQYF
.	TRBV5-1	TRBJ2-3	.	TGCGCCAGCAGCTTGGTCGGCACAGATACGCAGTATTTT	CASSLVGTDTQYF
.	TRBV3-1/TRBV3-2	TRBJ1-6	.	TGTGCCAGCAGCCAAGAAGGGTTTGGGAATTCACCCCTCCACTTT	CASSQEGFGNSPLHF
.	TRBV3-1/TRBV3-2	TRBJ1-2	.	TGTGCCAGCAGCCCCTTGGGGCAGACCTATGGCTACACCTTC	CASSPLGQTYGYTF
.	TRBV23-1	TRBJ1-2	few	TGCGCCAGCAGTCATCTCGTCCCGGGGGAAGGGTATGGCTACACCTTC	CASSHLVPGEGYGYTF
TRBD1	TRBV7-9	TRBJ1-2	.	TGTGCCAGCAACCGGGACAGAGCTAACTATGGCTACACCTTC	CASNRDRANYGYTF
.	TRBV3-1/TRBV3-2	TRBJ1-2	.	TGTGCCAGCAGCCAAGATGAGCGGGGTAGGGGCTACACCTTC	CASSQDERGRGYTF
.	TRBV7-9	TRBJ1-2	few	TGTGCCAGCAGCGCCGGGGGATCGGGACTCAGCTATGGCTACACCTTC	CASSAGGSGLSYGYTF
.	TRBV7-2	TRBJ1-5	.	TGTGCCAGCAGCTCCTCTTCAAATGGTCAGCCCCAGCATTTT	CASSSSSNGQPQHF
.	TRBV10-3	TRBJ1-1	.	TGTGCCATCAGCGGAACAGGGTCCGCTGAAGCTTTCTTT	CAISGTGSAEAFF
.	TRBV5-5	TRBJ2-1	.	TGTGCCAGCAGCACGGGACCCCACAATGAGCAGTTCTTC	CASSTGPHNEQFF
.	TRBV7-2	TRBJ1-3	.	TGTGCCAGCAGCTTAGCGAGACAGTCGCTCGGAAACACCATATATTTT	CASSLARQSLGNTIYF
TRBD1	TRBV7-9	TRBJ2-1	.	TGTGCCACCCTACAGGGGCCAGGCAATGAGCAGTTCTTC	CATLQGPGNEQFF
TRBD2	TRBV7-6	TRBJ2-1	.	TGTGCCAGCAGCACCCGGGGTGGGACTAGCCAGTTCTTC	CASSTRGGTSQFF
.	TRBV15	TRBJ1-4	.	TGTGCCACCAGCAGAGATAGCTTAGCAACTAATGAAAAACTGTTTTTT	CATSRDSLATNEKLFF
.	TRBV6-4	TRBJ1-6	.	TGTGCCAGCAGTGACAGGGCACTTTCACCCCTCCACTTT	CASSDRALSPLHF
TRBD1	TRBV28	TRBJ1-3	.	TGTGCCAGCAGTGAACCGGGACAGGGATTTTCTGGAAACACCATATATTTT	CASSEPGQGFSGNTIYF
TRBD1	TRBV19	TRBJ1-2	.	TGTGCCAGTAGTACCGGGACAGGTCCTGCCTATGGCTACACCTTC	CASSTGTGPAYGYTF
.	TRBV11-2	TRBJ1-4	.	TGTGCCAGCAGCTTACCCACTCCGGAACTGTTTTTT	CASSLPTPELFF
TRBD1	TRBV5-4	TRBJ2-1	.	TGTGCCAGCAGCCTGGACAGGGCCTCCAATGAGCAGTTCTTC	CASSLDRASNEQFF
.	TRBV28	TRBJ1-1	.	TGTGCCAGCAGCCTAGGATTCGCTGAAGCTTTCTTT	CASSLGFAEAFF
TRBD1	TRBV5-1	TRBJ1-2	.	TGCGCCAGCAGCGGGGGGACAGGGATCTATGGCTACACCTTC	CASSGGTGIYGYTF
TRBD2	TRBV30	TRBJ2-7	.	TGTGCCCGGATGGGGGGGGCCTACGAGCAGTACTTC	CARMGGAYEQYF
.	TRBV21-1	TRBJ1-1	.	TGTGCCAGCAGCGATCCCTGGGGGGCGACTGAAGCTTTCTTT	CASSDPWGATEAFF
.	TRBV6-5	TRBJ2-1	.	TGTGCCAGCAGTTACTCAGGCCGGTACAATGAGCAGTTCTTC	CASSYSGRYNEQFF
.	TRBV7-6	TRBJ2-7	.	TGTGCCAGCAGCCTACAGTGGGGACAAGGCTCCCACGAGCAGTACTTC	CASSLQWGQGSHEQYF
.	TRBV18	TRBJ1-3	few	TGTGCCAGCTCTGTGACCGCGAGCTCTGGAAACACCATATATTTT	CASSVTASSGNTIYF
.	TRBV19	TRBJ1-3	once	TGTGCCAGTAGTATGGGGTTCTCTGGAAACACCATATATTTT	CASSMGFSGNTIYF
TRBD1	TRBV7-2	TRBJ1-2	.	TGTGCCAGCAGCCTCGGACAGGGGGTAGACTATGGCTACACCTTC	CASSLGQGVDYGYTF
.	TRBV4-1	TRBJ1-2	.	TGCGCCAGCAGCCCGGCAGCCTCTAACTATGGCTACACCTTC	CASSPAASNYGYTF
.	TRBV9	TRBJ1-1	.	TGTGCCAGCAGCGTAGCTTACAGGGAGGCTGAAGCTTTCTTT	CASSVAYREAEAFF
.	TRBV2	TRBJ2-7	.	TGTGCCAGCAGGAACAGGGTCGGCGAGCAGTACTTC	CASRNRVGEQYF
TRBD1	TRBV12-5	TRBJ1-1	.	TGTGCTAGTGGACAGGGGGCCGAAGCTTTCTTT	CASGQGAEAFF
TRBD1	TRBV14	TRBJ1-1	.	TGTGCCAGCAGCAAATCAGGGGGTAGGCTTGAAGCTTTCTTT	CASSKSGGRLEAFF
.	TRBV3-1/TRBV3-2	TRBJ2-7	.	TGTGCCAGCAGCTTCGGACCGTACGAGCAGTACTTC	CASSFGPYEQYF
.	TRBV27	TRBJ2-7	.	TGTGCCAGCATATCAGGGCGCGAGCAGTACTTC	CASISGREQYF
TRBD1	TRBV10-2	TRBJ1-4	.	TGCGCCAGCAGGCCCGGGACAGCGGAAAAACTGTTTTTT	CASRPGTAEKLFF
.	TRBV7-9	TRBJ1-1	once	TGTGCCAGCAGGACAGCTATGAACACTGAAGCTTTCTTT	CASRTAMNTEAFF